What follows describes a single TCR beta chain. Which antigen it targets is not known. Base qualities are not recorded, but no much larger clone differs from it by a single base. These data are taken from a study of CD8 T cells in ankylosing spondylitis (dated by TCRdb to 2017 to 2019). With respect to the entire study: The study set out to find disease-linked TCR variants by profiling T cell receptor beta repertoires in ankylosing spondylitis patients and healthy donors. The full study cohort was made up of under 30 ankylosing spondylitis patients and 108 healthy donors. Samples of peripheral blood were taken, and for ankylosing spondylitis patients, synovial fluid was collected as well. Study-wide conclusions, independent of this receptor: The disease-linked clones were reported to be significantly enriched in matched synovial fluid samples from ankylosing spondylitis patients. Some motif variants had previously been reported in the synovial fluid and blood of reactive arthritis patients, which suggests shared mechanisms of disease initiation. A TCR beta motif made up of under ten highly homologous amino acid variants appeared to be characteristic of blood from ankylosing spondylitis patients. The disease-linked clones showed a CD8+ phenotype and occurred at relatively low frequencies in peripheral blood.

Measured from the cysteine to the phenylalanine, the CDR3 is 14 residues long. The only DNA kept is the CDR3, 42 bases in frame from the first base. Trimming accounts for 4 bases at V and 3 bases at J, while the number of junction bases matched to no gene is 5. For CDR1 and CDR2, the germline V gene lists ENHRY and SYGVKD. Sequencing instrument: Illumina HiSeq 2500. Quantitative 5'-RACE with molecular barcodes was the method used to prepare the TCR beta libraries. The authors' analysis ran thus. A new computational method, built on a probabilistic model of VDJ rearrangement, was used to identify disease-linked TCR variants. The public sequencing data were trimmed at Q25 with fastp and processed into clonotypes with MiXCR by TCRdb, which kept only in-frame beta chains. Every entry covers one CDR3 protein and lists the most common genes and DNA from its rows. These V and J calls derive from TCRdb rather than the authors' analysis. For this sample there are 200,000 to 250,000 distinct CDR3 sequences; around 18% appear just once. Jointly, the top ten make up about 42% of the sample.

Material for sequencing was blood, either unsorted or a sorted T cell fraction (not recorded which). The source is a male donor with ankylosing spondylitis. The chain joins TRBV10-3 to TRBJ2-7, with 8 central nucleotides matching TRBD1. The CDR3 is CAISGGTGYYEQYF. The nucleotide sequence is TGTGCCATCAGTGGCGGGACAGGCTACTACGAGCAGTACTTC.